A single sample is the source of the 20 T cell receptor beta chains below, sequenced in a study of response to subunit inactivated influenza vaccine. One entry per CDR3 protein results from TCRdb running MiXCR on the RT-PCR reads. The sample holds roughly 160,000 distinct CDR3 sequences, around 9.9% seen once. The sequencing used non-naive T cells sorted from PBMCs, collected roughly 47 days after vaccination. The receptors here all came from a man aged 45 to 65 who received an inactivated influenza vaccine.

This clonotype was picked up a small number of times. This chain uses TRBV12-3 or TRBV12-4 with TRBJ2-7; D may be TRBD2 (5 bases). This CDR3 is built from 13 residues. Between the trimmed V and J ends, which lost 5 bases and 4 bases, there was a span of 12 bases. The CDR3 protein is CASSQRTEYEQYF. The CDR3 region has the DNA TGTGCCAGCAGTCAAAGGACTGAGTACGAGCAGTACTTC.

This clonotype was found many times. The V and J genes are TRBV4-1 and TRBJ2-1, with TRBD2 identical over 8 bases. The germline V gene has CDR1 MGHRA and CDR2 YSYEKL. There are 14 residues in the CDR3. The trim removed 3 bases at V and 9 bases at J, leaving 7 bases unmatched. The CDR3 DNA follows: TGCGCCAGCAGCCAGCCCCGGCGGGGGGTTGAGCAGTTCTTC. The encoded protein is CASSQPRRGVEQFF.

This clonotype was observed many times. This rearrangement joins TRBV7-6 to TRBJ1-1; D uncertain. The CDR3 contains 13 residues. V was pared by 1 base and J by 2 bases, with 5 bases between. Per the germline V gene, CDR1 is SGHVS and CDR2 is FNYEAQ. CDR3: CASSLDRNTEAFF. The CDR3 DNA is TGTGCCAGCAGCTTAGACCGAAACACTGAAGCTTTCTTT.

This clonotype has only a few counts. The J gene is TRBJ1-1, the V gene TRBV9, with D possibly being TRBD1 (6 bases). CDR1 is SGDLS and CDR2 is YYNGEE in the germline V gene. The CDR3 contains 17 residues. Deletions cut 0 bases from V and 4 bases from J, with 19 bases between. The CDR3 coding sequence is TGTGCCAGCAGCGTAGCTACGTGGTGGTGGGGGGCCACTGAAGCTTTCTTT. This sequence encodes CASSVATWWWGATEAFF.

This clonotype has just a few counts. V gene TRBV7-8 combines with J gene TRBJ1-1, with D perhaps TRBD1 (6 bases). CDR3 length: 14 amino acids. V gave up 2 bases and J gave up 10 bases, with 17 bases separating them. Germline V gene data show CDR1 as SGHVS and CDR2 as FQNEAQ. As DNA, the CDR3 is TGTGCCAGCAGCTTAATCGGTCCGGGGGGGGCAGCTTTCTTT. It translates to CASSLIGPGGAAFF.

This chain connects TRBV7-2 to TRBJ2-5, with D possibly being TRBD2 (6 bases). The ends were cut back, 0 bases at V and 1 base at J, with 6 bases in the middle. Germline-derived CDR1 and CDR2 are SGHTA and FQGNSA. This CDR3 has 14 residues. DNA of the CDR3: TGTGCCAGCAGCTTAGCGCGGGGCCAAGAGACCCAGTACTTC. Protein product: CASSLARGQETQYF. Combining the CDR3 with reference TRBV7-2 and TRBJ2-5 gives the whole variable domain GAGVSQSPSNKVTEKGKDVELRCDPISGHTALYWYRQSLGQGLEFLIYFQGNSAPDKSGLPSDRFSAERTGGSVSTLTIQRTQQEDSAVYLCASSLARGQETQYFGPGTRLLVL.

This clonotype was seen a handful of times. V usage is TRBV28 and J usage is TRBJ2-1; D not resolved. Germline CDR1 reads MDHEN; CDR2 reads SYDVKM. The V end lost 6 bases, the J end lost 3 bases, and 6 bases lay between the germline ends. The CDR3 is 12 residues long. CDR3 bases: TGTGCCAGCAGCGGAAACTACAATGAGCAGTTCTTC. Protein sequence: CASSGNYNEQFF.

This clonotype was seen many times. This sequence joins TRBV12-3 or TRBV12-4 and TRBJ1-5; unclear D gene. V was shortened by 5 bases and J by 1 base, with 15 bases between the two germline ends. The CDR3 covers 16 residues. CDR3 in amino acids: CASSAQPWGSNQPQHF. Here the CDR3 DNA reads TGTGCCAGCAGTGCCCAACCGTGGGGAAGCAATCAGCCCCAGCATTTT.

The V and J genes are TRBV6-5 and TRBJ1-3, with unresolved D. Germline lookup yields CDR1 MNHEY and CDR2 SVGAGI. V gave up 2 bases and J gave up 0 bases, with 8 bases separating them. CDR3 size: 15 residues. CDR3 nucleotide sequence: TGTGCCAGCAGTTACAGCGCAAACTCTGGAAACACCATATATTTT. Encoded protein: CASSYSANSGNTIYF.

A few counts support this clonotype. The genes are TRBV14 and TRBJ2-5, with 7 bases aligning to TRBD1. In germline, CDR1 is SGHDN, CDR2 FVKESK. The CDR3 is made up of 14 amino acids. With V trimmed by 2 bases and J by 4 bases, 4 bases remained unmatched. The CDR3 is CASSQNRGGETQYF. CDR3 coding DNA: TGTGCCAGCAGCCAAAACAGGGGTGGAGAGACCCAGTACTTC. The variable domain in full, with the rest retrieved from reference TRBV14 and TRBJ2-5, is EAGVTQFPSHSVIEKGQTVTLRCDPISGHDNLYWYRRVMGKEIKFLLHFVKESKQDESGMPNNRFLAERTGGTYSTLKVQPAELEDSGVYFCASSQNRGGETQYFGPGTRLLVL.

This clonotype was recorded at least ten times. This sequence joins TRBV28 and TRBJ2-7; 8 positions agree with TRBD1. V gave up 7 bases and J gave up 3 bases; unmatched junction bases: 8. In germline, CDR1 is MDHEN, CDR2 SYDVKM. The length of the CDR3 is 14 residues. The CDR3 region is CASTLRQGIYEQYF. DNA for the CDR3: TGTGCCAGCACCCTCAGACAGGGGATCTACGAGCAGTACTTC.

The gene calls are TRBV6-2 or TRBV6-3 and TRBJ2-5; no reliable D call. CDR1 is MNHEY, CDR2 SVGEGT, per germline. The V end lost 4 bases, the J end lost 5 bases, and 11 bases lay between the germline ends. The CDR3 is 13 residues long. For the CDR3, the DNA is TGTGCCAGCAGTTCAGGCGCCCGGGAGACCCAGTACTTC. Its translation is CASSSGARETQYF.

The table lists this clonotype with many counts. The DNA for the CDR3 is TGCGCCAGCAGCTTGGCTCCGGGACAGCTCTCCTACGAGCAGTACTTC. Translating gives CASSLAPGQLSYEQYF. The rearrangement uses TRBV5-1 and TRBJ2-7; 7 positions agree with TRBD1. Germline V gives CDR1 SGHRS, CDR2 YFSETQ. Trimming removed 0 bases from V and 0 bases from J; junction bases left unmatched: 6. The CDR3 totals 16 residues.

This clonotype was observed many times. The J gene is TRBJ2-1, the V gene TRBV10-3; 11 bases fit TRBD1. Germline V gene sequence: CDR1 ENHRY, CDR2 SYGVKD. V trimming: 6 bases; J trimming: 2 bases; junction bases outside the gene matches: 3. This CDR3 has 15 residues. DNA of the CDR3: TGTGCCATCAGGGGGGGACAGGGGGCCTACAATGAGCAGTTCTTC. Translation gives CAIRGGQGAYNEQFF.

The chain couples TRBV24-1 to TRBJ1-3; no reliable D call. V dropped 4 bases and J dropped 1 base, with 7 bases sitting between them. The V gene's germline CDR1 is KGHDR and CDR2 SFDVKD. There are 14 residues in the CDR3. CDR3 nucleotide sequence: TGTGCCACCAGTGAGGGAGGGTCTGGAAACACCATATATTTT. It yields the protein CATSEGGSGNTIYF.

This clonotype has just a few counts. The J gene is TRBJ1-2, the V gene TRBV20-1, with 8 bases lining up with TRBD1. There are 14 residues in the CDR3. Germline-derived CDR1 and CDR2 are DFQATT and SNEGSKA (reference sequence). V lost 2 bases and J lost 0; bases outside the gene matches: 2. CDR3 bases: TGCAGTGCTAGAACACAGGGGGCTAACTATGGCTACACCTTC. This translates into CSARTQGANYGYTF.

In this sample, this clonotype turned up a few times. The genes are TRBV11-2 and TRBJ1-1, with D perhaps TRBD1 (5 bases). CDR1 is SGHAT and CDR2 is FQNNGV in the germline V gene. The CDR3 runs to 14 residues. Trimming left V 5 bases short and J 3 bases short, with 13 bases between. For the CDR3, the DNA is TGTGCCAGCAGCAACAGGATCGGGGACACTGAAGCTTTCTTT. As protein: CASSNRIGDTEAFF.

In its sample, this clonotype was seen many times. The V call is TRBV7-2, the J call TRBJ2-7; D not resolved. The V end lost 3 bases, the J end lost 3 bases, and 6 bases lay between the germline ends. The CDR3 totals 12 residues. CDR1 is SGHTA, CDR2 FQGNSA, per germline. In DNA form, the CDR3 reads TGTGCCAGCAGCTTGGACCTCTACGAGCAGTACTTC. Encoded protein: CASSLDLYEQYF.

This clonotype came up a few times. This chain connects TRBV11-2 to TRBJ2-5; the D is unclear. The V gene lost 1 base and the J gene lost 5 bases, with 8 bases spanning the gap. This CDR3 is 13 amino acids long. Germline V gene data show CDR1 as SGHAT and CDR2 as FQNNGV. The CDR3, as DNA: TGTGCCAGCAGCTTAGCTAGTTCTGAGACCCAGTACTTC. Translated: CASSLASSETQYF. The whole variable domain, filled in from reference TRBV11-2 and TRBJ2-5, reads EAGVAQSPRYKIIEKRQSVAFWCNPISGHATLYWYQQILGQGPKLLIQFQNNGVVDDSQLPKDRFSAERLKGVDSTLKIQPAKLEDSAVYLCASSLASSETQYFGPGTRLLVL.

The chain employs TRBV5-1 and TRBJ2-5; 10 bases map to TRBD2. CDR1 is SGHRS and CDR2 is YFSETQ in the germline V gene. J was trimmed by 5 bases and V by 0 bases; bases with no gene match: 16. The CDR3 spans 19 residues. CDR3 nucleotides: TGCGCCAGCAGCTTGGGTCGGGCTAGCGGGGGCCCGTGGATGGAGACCCAGTACTTC. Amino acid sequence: CASSLGRASGGPWMETQYF.